This T cell receptor (beta chain) originates from a study of naive and memory T cell subsets. Two oligonucleotides, mixed equimolar, formed the beta constant-region primer covering TRBC1 and TRBC2. MiXCR was run by TCRdb on the UMI-ligation and nested PCR reads, yielding one entry per CDR3 protein. The sample lists 70,000 to 95,000 distinct CDR3 sequences; over 7% were seen once. Germline CDR1 SGHTA, CDR2 FQGNSA. V was pared by 4 bases and J by 8 bases, with 9 bases of the junction left unmatched. The CDR3 is 15 amino acids. The table lists this clonotype with a few counts. The origin of this receptor is a human donor in good health. The chain joins TRBV7-2 to TRBJ1-4, with TRBD1 identical over 8 bases. The sample comprised central memory CD4+ T cells from blood. In DNA, the CDR3 is TGTGCCAGCAGCTACCAGGGGGCGCATGGGGAAAAACTGTTTTTT. Its translation: CASSYQGAHGEKLFF. Supplemented by reference TRBV7-2 and TRBJ1-4, the full variable domain reads GAGVSQSPSNKVTEKGKDVELRCDPISGHTALYWYRQSLGQGLEFLIYFQGNSAPDKSGLPSDRFSAERTGGSVSTLTIQRTQQEDSAVYLCASSYQGAHGEKLFFGSGTQLSVL.